This TCR beta chain comes out of a study of T cell changes during pregnancy in multiple sclerosis. The data were produced by immunoSEQ multiplex PCR, yet TCRdb's version contains in-frame clones alone and is incomplete. In the table there are some 64,000 clones, 90% to 95% of which are singletons. After removal of 2 bases from V and 5 bases from J, the junction contained 7 bases not matched to a gene. CDR1 and CDR2 (germline): GTSNPN, SVGIG (reference sequence). The CDR3 sequence is 16 residues long. The sample was peripheral blood, taken after pregnancy. The rearrangement links TRBV30 to TRBJ2-5; 14 bases fit TRBD2. This clonotype was obtained from a female donor with multiple sclerosis, enrolled in a pregnancy study. CDR3 DNA: TGTGCCTGGAGTACCGGGACTAGCGGGAGTGCGGAGACCCAGTACTTC. Encoded protein: CAWSTGTSGSAETQYF.